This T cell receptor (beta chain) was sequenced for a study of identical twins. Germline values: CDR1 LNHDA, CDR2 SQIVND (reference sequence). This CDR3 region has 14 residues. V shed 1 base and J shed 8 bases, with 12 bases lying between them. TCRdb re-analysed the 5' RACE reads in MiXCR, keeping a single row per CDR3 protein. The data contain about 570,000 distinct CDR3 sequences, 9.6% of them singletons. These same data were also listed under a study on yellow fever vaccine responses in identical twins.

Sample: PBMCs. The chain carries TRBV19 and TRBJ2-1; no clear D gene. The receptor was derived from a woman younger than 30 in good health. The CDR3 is CASSIGVLRDEQFF. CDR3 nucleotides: TGTGCCAGTAGTATAGGGGTTTTAAGAGATGAGCAGTTCTTC.